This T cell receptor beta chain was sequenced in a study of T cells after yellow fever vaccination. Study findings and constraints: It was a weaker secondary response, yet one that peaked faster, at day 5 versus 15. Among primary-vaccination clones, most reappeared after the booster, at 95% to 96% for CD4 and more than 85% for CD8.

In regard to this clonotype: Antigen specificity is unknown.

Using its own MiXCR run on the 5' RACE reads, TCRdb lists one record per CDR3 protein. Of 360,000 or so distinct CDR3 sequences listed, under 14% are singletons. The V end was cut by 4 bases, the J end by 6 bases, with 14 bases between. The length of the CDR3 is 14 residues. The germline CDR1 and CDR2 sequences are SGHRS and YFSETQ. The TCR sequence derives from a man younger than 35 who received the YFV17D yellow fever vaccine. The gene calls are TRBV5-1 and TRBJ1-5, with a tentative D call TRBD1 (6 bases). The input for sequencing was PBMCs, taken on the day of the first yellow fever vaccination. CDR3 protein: CASSPEGDSQPQHF. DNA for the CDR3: TGCGCCAGCAGCCCCGAGGGGGATAGTCAGCCCCAGCATTTT.